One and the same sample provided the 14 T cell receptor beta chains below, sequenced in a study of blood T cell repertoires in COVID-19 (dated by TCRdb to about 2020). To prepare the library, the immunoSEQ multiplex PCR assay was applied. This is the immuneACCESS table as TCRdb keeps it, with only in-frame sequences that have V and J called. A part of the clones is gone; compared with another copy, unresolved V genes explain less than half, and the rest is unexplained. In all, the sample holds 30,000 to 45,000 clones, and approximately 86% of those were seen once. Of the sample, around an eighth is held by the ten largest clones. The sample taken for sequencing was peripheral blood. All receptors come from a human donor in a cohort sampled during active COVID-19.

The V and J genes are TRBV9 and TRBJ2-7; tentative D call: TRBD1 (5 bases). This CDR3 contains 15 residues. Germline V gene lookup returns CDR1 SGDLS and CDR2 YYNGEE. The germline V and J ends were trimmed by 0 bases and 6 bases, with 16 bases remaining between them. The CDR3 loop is CASSVVAQGNIEQYF. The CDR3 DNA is TGTGCCAGCAGCGTAGTGGCCCAGGGTAACATCGAGCAGTACTTC.

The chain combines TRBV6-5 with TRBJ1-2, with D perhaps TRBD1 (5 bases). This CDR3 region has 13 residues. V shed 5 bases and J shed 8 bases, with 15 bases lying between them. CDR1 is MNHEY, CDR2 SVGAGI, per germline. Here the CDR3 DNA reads TGTGCCAGCAGTCCTCGACCGGAGGGGGGCTACACCTTC. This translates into CASSPRPEGGYTF.

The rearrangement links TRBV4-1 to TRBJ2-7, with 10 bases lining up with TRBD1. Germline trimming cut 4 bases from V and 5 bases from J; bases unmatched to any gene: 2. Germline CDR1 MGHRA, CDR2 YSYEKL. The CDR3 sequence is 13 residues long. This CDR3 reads CASSRGTGDEQYF. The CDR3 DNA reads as TGCGCCAGCAGCCGGGGGACAGGGGACGAGCAGTACTTC.

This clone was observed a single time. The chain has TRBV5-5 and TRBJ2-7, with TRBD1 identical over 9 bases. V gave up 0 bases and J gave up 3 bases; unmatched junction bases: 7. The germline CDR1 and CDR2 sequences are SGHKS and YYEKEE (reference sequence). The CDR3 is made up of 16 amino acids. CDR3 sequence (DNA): TGTGCCAGCAGCTTGGCCCCGGGACAGGGTAACTACGAGCAGTACTTC. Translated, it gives CASSLAPGQGNYEQYF.

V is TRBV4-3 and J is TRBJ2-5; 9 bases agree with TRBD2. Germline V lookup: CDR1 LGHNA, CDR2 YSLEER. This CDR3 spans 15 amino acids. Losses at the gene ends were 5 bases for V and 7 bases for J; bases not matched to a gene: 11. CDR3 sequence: CASSSTLAGKGTQYF. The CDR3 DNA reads TGCGCCAGCAGCTCAACCCTAGCGGGGAAAGGGACCCAGTACTTC.

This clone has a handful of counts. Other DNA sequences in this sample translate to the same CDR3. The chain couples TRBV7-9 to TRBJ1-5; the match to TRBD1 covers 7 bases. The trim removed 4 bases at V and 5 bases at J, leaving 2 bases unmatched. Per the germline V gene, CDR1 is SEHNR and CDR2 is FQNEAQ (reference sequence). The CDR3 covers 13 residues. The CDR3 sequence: CASSSTGDQPQHF. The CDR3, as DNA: TGTGCCAGCAGCTCTACAGGGGATCAGCCCCAGCATTTT.

The CDR3 loop reads CSAPLRQVGKLFF. CDR3 DNA: TGCAGCGCCCCCCTTAGGCAGGTTGGGAAACTGTTTTTT. V and J are TRBV29-1 and TRBJ1-4, with unresolved D. Trimming removed 7 bases at V and 11 bases at J, with 20 bases between. Germline-derived CDR1 and CDR2 are SQVTM and ANQGSEA. This CDR3 contains 13 residues.

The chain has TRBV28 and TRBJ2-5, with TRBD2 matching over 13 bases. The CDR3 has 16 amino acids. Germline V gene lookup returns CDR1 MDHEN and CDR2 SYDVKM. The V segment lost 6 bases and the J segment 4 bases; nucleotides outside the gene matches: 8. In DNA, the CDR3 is TGTGCCAGCAGGTCCGGGACTAGCGGGGTGGGAGAGACCCAGTACTTC. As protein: CASRSGTSGVGETQYF.

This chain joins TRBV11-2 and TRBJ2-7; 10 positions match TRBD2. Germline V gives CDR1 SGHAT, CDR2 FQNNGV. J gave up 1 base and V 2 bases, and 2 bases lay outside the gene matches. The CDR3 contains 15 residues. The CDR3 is CASSLPGLASYEQYF. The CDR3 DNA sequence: TGTGCCAGCAGCTTACCGGGACTAGCGTCCTACGAGCAGTACTTC.

In DNA, the CDR3 is TGTGCCAGCAGTGTACAGGGGGCGAACCATGAGCAGTTCTTC. It specifies CASSVQGANHEQFF. The chain carries TRBV27 and TRBJ2-1; 9 nucleotides agree with TRBD1. V was clipped by 5 bases and J by 8 bases; unmatched bases: 7. CDR3 length: 14 amino acids. CDR1 MNHEY and CDR2 SMNVEV come from the germline V gene (reference sequence).

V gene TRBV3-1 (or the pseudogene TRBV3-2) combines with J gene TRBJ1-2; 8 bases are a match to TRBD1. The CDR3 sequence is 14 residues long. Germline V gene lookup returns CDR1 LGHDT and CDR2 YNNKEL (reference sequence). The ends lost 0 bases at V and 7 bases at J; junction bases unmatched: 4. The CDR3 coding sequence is TGTGCCAGCAGCCAAGATCCAGGGGGCGGTGGCTACACCTTC. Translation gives CASSQDPGGGGYTF.

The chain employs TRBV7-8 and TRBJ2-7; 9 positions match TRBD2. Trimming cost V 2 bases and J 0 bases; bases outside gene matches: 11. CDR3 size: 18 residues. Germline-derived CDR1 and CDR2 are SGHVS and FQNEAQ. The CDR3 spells CASSLSGGGASSSYEQYF. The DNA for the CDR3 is TGTGCCAGCAGCTTATCCGGCGGGGGGGCATCCAGCTCCTACGAGCAGTACTTC.

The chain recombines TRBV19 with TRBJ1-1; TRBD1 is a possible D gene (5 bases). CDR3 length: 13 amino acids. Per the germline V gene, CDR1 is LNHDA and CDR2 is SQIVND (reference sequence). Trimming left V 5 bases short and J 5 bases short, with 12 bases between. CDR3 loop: CASSPNRQTEAFF. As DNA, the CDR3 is TGTGCCAGTAGTCCGAATCGACAGACTGAAGCTTTCTTT.

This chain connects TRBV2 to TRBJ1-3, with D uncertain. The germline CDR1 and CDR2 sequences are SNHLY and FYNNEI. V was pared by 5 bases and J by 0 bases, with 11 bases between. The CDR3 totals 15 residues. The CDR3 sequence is CASSLTTLSGNTIYF. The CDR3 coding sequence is TGTGCCAGCAGTTTAACAACCCTCTCTGGAAACACCATATATTTT. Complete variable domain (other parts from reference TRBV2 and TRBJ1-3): EPEVTQTPSHQVTQMGQEVILRCVPISNHLYFYWYRQILGQKVEFLVSFYNNEISEKSEIFDDQFSVERPDGSNFTLKIRSTKLEDSAMYFCASSLTTLSGNTIYFGEGSWLTVV.